This T cell receptor (beta chain) is drawn from a study of blood T cells in healthy people across ages. Total RNA, at least 5 micrograms per sample, came from PBMCs. The germline gives CDR1 SGHRS, CDR2 YFSETQ. The CDR3 is 13 residues long. Trimming took 6 bases from V and 7 from J, leaving 13 bases between them. A second PCR, run for roughly 7 to 11 cycles, used a sample-barcoded 5' primer plus a J-beta primer mix. Every molecule of cDNA carried a tag from a template-switch adaptor with 12 random nucleotides. One entry per CDR3 protein results from TCRdb running MiXCR on the 5' RACE reads. The table records 950,000 to 1,200,000 distinct CDR3 sequences, around two fifths of them present only once.

The TCR was taken from a man younger than 35 in good health. Sequencing used blood. This chain links TRBV5-1 with TRBJ2-2; no firm D call. The CDR3 sequence: CASNSRLGGELFF. The CDR3 DNA sequence: TGCGCCAGCAATTCGAGGCTGGGCGGGGAGCTGTTTTTT.